This T cell receptor (beta chain) was identified during a study of graft-versus-host responses after intestinal transplantation. Across the study: Recipients had multivisceral, liver-intestinal, or isolated intestinal transplants.

The V and J ends lost 0 bases and 0 bases respectively, with 12 bases between them. This CDR3 comprises 18 residues. Germline-derived CDR1 and CDR2 are SGHTA and FQGTGA. Using immunoSEQ multiplex PCR, the repertoire was profiled, and TCRdb retains in-frame clones only, with some absent. The sample contains some 84,000 clones, roughly 80% of which appear only once. With respect to this clone: Its antigen remains unidentified.

Study results and limitations: Detection of GvH clones occurred in recipient marrow, and some had their first appearance in ileum or blood.

The receptor's source is a human donor who received an intestinal transplant. The V and J genes are TRBV7-3 and TRBJ2-6, with D perhaps TRBD1 (5 bases). This specimen consisted of unstimulated CD4+ T cells sorted from spleen or lymph node cells, obtained before intestinal transplant. Here the CDR3 DNA reads TGTGCCAGCAGCTTAACAGGCGACAGTTACTCTGGGGCCAACGTCCTGACTTTC. It translates to CASSLTGDSYSGANVLTF. Supplemented by reference TRBV7-3 and TRBJ2-6, the full variable domain reads GAGVSQTPSNKVTEKGKYVELRCDPISGHTALYWYRQSLGQGPEFLIYFQGTGAADDSGLPNDRFFAVRPEGSVSTLKIQRTERGDSAVYLCASSLTGDSYSGANVLTFGAGSRLTVL.